This TCR beta chain was sequenced in a study of CD8 T cells in ankylosing spondylitis. Broader study findings: Characteristic, it appeared, of ankylosing spondylitis blood was a TCR beta motif of seven or eight highly homologous variants.

A note on this clonotype: Its antigen remains unknown.

TCRdb reanalysed the 5' RACE reads using MiXCR and keeps one entry per CDR3 protein. The repertoire holds about 450,000 distinct CDR3 sequences, with roughly 26% as singletons. Per the germline V gene, CDR1 is SGHTA and CDR2 is FQGNSA. This CDR3 is 16 amino acids long. V dropped 1 base and J dropped 4; count of bases not matched to a gene: 7. The TCR was taken from a male donor with ankylosing spondylitis. This sequence joins TRBV7-2 and TRBJ1-2; TRBD1 agrees at 9 bases. Sequences were obtained from blood, either unsorted or a sorted T cell fraction (not recorded which). The CDR3 loop reads CASSLVGQGSGYGYTF. The CDR3 nucleotides read TGTGCCAGCAGCTTAGTGGGACAGGGATCGGGCTATGGCTACACCTTC.